This T cell receptor (beta chain) emerged from a study of shared clonotypes between healthy human individuals (dated by TCRdb to the early 2020s). With respect to the entire study: The cohort comprised two women and a few men aged 18 to 49 years. Leukapheresis yielded between about 0.8 and 9.5 billion PBMCs per donor. Per donor, three plates each were used for CD4 naive and CD4 memory, two for CD8 naive, and one for CD8 memory. Libraries were prepared and TCR repertoires were sequenced by different laboratories using diverse techniques, in order to increase sequencing depth and limit assay-specific biases. The study deeply sequenced blood TCR repertoires of about 5 healthy adults to estimate repertoire size and the extent of clonotype sharing between individuals. The full study reports these points: Higher generation probabilities were observed for clonotypes shared by all four sorted-subset donors than for non-shared clonotypes. Sampling was limited to blood, and TCR repertoires in tissue likely differ from TCR repertoires in blood. Estimated clonotype richness was generally larger for naive than for memory subsets. Incomplete sequencing was indicated by rarefaction of sorted-subset datasets, despite the large sequencing depth. Based on pairwise subsampling, the degree of clonotype sharing among donors was expected to be affected by sequencing depth. Because the study included a small number of donors, the genetic and exposure-history diversity represented was limited. Across four donors, roughly 5.1% of naive CD4, approximately 4% of naive CD8, 2.3% of memory CD4, and 0.3% to 0.45% of memory CD8 clonotypes were shared.

Donors were healthy HIV-negative adults with no recently reported acute infections or vaccinations. Every donor was a Caucasian adult residing in Nashville, Tennessee, USA. CD4+ T cells were enriched through magnetic negative selection, after which naive cells were positively selected on CD45RA and the remaining negative fraction served as the memory subset. Blood was collected by leukapheresis, and PBMCs were isolated by Ficoll-Histopaque density gradient centrifugation and then cryopreserved in liquid nitrogen vapor phase. Analytical flow cytometry was used to check the purity and quantity of every magnetically sorted T cell population. Each sorted fraction had its genomic DNA isolated and then quantified by UV absorbance on a Nanodrop 2000c. As to this clone: Its antigen remains undetermined. Base qualities are not at hand, and no much larger clone is one base apart.

Trimming costs V 6 bases and J 11 bases, and their ends lie 17 bases apart. Spanning cysteine to phenylalanine, the CDR3 consists of 13 amino acids. The entry retains the CDR3 DNA only, 39 bases that are in frame from base 1. From a lookup of the germline V gene, CDR1 and CDR2 are MDHEN and SYDVKM. Using the deep immunoSEQ assay, multiplex PCR amplified TCR CDR3 regions from genomic DNA. Extracted genomic DNA from each cell subset was spread evenly across all wells of several immunoSEQ 96-well plates, with each plate serving as a replicate. For sorted subsets, roughly 200 ng genomic DNA, equal to some 28,000 T cell genomes, was loaded into each replicate PCR. The purified libraries were quantified using a Qubit 3.0 fluorometer, sized with a Bioanalyzer 2100, and then quantified again using the KAPA Library Quantification kit. A separate single-read 150-cycle Illumina NextSeq 550 flow cell was used to sequence each immunoSEQ 96-well plate. In the authors' own workflow: Because only junctional sequences without quality scores were contained in the immunoSEQ output, filtering matching that applied to full-length reads could not be performed. To assign V/J genes and CDR3, sequences were annotated using PyIR, a Python wrapper for IgBLAST v1.9, with IMGT germline references. Reads were filtered out if the reads had weak V/J assignments (E-value above 1e-6), no CDR3, stop codons, out-of-frame junctions, or ambiguous translated residues. V3J clonotypes were defined as sequences sharing the same inferred V gene, J gene, and CDR3 amino acid sequence. To compute the percentage overlap between repertoires, the number of shared unique clonotypes was divided by the size of the smaller repertoire. RTK rarefaction, the Chao1 estimator, and Recon v2.1 estimates of unobserved clonotypes were used to assess repertoire richness. Generation probabilities were computed with OLGA for all TCRbeta clonotypes obtained by the gDNA method from several donors. Imported from immuneACCESS, the table was reduced by TCRdb to in-frame sequences with V and J called. These copies leave out some clones; in studies compared against another copy, an unresolved V gene accounts for under half, and the cause of the remainder is not known. V and J calls and clone size are copied from that table; D and trimming were computed from the DNA. For this sample there are almost 750,000 clones; 72% appear just once. The top ten clonotypes cover less than 2% of the sample.

This receptor was obtained from a woman aged 30 to 39 in good health. In this chain, TRBV28 is recombined with TRBJ1-5; D gene: possibly TRBD1, on 5 matching bases. Source material: memory CD4+ T cells sorted from blood. Sample cell subset or site, as interpreted from the label and publication: CD45RA-negative fraction. The sequenced DNA: TGTGCCAGCAGCCCAGGGCCCTATCAAGCCCAGCATTTT. Its protein is CASSPGPYQAQHF.